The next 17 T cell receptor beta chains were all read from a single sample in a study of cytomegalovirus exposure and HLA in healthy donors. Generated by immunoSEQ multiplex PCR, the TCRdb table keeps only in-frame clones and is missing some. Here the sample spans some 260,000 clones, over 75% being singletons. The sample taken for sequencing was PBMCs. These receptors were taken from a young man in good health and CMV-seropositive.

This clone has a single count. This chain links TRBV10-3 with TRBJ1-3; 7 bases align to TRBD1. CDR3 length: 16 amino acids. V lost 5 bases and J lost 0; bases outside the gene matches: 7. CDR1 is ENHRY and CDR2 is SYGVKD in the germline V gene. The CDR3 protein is CAISTFGQASGNTIYF. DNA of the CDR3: TGTGCCATCAGTACCTTTGGACAGGCCTCTGGAAACACCATATATTTT.

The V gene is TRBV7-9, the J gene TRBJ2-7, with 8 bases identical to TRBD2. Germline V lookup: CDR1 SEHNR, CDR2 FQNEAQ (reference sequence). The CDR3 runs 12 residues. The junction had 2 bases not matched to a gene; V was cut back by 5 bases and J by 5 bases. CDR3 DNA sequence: TGTGCCAGCAGCCTACTAGCGGACGAGCAGTACTTC. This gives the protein CASSLLADEQYF.

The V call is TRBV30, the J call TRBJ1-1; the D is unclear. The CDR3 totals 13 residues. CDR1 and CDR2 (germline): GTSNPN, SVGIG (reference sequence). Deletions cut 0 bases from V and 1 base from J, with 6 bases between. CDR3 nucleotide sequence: TGTGCCTGGAGTGTAAACACGAACACTGAAGCTTTCTTT. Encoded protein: CAWSVNTNTEAFF.

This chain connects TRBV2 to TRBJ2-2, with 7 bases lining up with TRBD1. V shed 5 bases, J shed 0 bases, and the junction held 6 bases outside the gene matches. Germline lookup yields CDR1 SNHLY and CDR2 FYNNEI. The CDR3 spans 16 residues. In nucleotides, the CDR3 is TGTGCCAGCAGTAAACAGGGGACCCCGAACACCGGGGAGCTGTTTTTT. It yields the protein CASSKQGTPNTGELFF.

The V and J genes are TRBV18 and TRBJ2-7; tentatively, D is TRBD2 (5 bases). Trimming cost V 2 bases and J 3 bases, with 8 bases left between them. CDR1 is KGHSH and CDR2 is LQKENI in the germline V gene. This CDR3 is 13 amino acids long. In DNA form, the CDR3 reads TGTGCCAGCTCACCAGGGAGAATCTACGAGCAGTACTTC. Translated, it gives CASSPGRIYEQYF.

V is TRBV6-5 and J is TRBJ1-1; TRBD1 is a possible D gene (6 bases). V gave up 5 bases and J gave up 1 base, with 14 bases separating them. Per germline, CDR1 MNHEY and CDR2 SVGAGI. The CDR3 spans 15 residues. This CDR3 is CASSTDRTSNTEAFF. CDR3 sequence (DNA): TGTGCCAGCAGTACAGACAGGACCTCGAACACTGAAGCTTTCTTT.

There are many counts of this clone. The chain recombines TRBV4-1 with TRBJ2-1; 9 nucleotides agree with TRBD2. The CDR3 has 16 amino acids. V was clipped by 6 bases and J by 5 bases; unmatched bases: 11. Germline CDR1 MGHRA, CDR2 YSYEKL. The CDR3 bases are TGCGCCAGCAGTACGGTCGGGACTAGCAGCCACAATGAGCAGTTCTTC. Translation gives CASSTVGTSSHNEQFF.

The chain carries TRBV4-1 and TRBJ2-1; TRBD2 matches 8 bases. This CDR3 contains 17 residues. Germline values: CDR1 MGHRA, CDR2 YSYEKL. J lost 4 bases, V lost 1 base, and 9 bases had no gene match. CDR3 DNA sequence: TGCGCCAGCAGCCAAGTACCGGGGGGGACCGCATACAATGAGCAGTTCTTC. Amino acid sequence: CASSQVPGGTAYNEQFF.

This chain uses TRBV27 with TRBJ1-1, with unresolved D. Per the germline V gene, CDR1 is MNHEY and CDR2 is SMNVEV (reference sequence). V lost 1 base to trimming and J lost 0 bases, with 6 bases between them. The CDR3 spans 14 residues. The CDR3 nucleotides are TGTGCCAGCAGTTTATGGGCGATGAACACTGAAGCTTTCTTT. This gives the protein CASSLWAMNTEAFF.

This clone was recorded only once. DNA of the CDR3: TGTGCCAGCAGTTATGGTAGGGGTGAAGCTTTCTTT. Protein product: CASSYGRGEAFF. The chain uses TRBV6-5 and TRBJ1-1; D might be TRBD1 (5 bases). The CDR3 loop spans 12 amino acids. V lost 3 bases and J lost 7, with 9 bases in between. Germline V gene lookup returns CDR1 MNHEY and CDR2 SVGAGI.

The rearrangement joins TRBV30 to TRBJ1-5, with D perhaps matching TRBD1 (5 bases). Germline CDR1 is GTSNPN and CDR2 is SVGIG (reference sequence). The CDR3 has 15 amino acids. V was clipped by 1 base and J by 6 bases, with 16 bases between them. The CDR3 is CAWSGHEGYLQPQHF. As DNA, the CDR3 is TGTGCCTGGAGTGGGCACGAGGGGTACCTTCAGCCCCAGCATTTT.

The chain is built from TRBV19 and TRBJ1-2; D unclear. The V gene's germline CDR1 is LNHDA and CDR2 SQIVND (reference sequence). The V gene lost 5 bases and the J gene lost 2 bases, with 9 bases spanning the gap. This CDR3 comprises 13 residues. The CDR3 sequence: CASSPTGNYGYTF. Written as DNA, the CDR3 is TGTGCCAGTAGTCCTACTGGGAACTATGGCTACACCTTC. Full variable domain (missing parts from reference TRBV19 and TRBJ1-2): DGGITQSPKYLFRKEGQNVTLSCEQNLNHDAMYWYRQDPGQGLRLIYYSQIVNDFQKGDIAEGYSVSREKKESFPLTVTSAQKNPTAFYLCASSPTGNYGYTFGSGTRLTVV.

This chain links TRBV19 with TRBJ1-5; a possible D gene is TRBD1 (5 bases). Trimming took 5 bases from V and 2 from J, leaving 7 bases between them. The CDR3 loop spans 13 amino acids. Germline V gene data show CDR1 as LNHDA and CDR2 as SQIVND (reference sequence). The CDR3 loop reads CASSQGGNQPQHF. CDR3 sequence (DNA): TGTGCCAGTAGTCAGGGAGGCAATCAGCCCCAGCATTTT.

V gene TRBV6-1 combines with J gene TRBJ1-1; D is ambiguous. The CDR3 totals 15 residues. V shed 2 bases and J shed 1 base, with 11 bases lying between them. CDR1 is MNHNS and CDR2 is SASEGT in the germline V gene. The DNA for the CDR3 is TGTGCCAGCAGTGAAACCGGGCTATCGAACACTGAAGCTTTCTTT. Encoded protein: CASSETGLSNTEAFF.

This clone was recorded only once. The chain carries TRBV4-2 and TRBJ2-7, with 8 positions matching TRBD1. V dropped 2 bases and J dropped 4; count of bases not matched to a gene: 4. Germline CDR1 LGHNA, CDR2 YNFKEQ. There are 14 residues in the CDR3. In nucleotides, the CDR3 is TGTGCCAGCAGCCAAACGGGACAGGAGTACGAGCAGTACTTC. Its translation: CASSQTGQEYEQYF.

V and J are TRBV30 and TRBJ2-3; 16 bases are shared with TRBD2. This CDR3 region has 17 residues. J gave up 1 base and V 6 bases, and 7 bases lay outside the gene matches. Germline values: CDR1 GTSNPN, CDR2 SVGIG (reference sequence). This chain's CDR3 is CACSGTSGRAGTDTQYF. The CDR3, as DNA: TGTGCCTGTTCCGGGACTAGCGGGAGGGCCGGCACAGATACGCAGTATTTT.

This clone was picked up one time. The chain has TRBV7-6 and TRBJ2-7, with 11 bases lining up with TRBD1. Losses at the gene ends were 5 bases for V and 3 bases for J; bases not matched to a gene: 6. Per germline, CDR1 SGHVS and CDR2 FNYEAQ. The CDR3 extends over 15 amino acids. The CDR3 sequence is CASSEGTGGGYEQYF. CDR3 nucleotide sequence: TGTGCCAGCAGCGAGGGGACAGGGGGGGGCTACGAGCAGTACTTC. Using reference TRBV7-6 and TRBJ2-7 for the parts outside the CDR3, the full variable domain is GAGVSQSPRYKVTKRGQDVALRCDPISGHVSLYWYRQALGQGPEFLTYFNYEAQQDKSGLPNDRFSAERPEGSISTLTIQRTEQRDSAMYRCASSEGTGGGYEQYFGPGTRLTVT.